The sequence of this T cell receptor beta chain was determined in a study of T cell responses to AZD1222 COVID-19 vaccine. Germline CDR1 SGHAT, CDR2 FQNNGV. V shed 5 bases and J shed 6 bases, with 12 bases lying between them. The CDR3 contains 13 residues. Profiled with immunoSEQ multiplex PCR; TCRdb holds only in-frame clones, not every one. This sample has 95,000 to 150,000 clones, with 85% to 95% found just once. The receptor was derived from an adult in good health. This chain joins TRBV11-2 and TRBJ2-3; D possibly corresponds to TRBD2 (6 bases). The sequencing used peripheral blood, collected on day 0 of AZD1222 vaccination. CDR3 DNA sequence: TGTGCCAGCAGCCCCCGACTAGTGGATACGCAGTATTTT. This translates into CASSPRLVDTQYF.